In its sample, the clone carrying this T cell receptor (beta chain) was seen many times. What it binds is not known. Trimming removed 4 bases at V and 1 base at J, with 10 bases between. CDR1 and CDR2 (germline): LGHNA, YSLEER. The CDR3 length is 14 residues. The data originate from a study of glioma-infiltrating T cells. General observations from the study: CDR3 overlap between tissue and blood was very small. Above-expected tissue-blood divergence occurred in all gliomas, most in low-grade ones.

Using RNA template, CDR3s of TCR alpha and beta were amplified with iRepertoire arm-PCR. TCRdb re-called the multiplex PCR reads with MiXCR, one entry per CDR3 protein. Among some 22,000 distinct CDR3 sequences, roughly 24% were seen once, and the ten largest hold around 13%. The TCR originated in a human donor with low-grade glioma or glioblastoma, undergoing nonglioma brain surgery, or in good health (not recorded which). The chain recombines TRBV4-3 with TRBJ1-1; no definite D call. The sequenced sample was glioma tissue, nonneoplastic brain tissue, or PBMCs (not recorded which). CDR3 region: CASSRERGNTEAFF. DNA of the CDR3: TGCGCCAGCAGCCGGGAACGGGGGAACACTGAAGCTTTCTTT.